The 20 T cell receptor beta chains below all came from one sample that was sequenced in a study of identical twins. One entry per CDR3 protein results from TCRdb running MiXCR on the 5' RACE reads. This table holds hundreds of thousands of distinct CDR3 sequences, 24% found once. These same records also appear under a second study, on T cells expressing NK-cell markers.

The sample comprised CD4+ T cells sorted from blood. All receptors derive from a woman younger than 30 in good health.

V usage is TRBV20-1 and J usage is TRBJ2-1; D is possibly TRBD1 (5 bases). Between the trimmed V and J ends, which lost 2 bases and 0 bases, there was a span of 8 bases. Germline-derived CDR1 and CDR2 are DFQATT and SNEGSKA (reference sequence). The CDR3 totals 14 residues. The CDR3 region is CSARRGNSYNEQFF. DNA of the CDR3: TGCAGTGCTAGAAGGGGTAACTCCTACAATGAGCAGTTCTTC.

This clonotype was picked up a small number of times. The CDR3 sequence is CASSILAGVDTGELFF. In DNA form, the CDR3 reads TGTGCCAGCAGCATACTAGCGGGAGTAGACACCGGGGAGCTGTTTTTT. The chain employs TRBV7-2 and TRBJ2-2; 11 positions match TRBD2. The trim removed 5 bases at V and 3 bases at J, leaving 5 bases unmatched. The CDR3 loop spans 16 amino acids. CDR1 and CDR2 from the germline V gene are SGHTA and FQGNSA.

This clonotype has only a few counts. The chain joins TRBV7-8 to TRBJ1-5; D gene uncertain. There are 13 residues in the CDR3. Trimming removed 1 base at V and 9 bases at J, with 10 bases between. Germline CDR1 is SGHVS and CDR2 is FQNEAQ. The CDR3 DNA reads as TGTGCCAGCAGCTTAGAGTTCGGCGGGCCCCAGCATTTT. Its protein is CASSLEFGGPQHF.

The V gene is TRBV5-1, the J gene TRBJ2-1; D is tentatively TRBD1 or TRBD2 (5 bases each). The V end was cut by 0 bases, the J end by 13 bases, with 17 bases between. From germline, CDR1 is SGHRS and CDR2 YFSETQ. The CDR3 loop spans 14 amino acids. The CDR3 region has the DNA TGCGCCAGCAGCTTGGCCGGGACCTCTTTTGAACAGTTCTTC. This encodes CASSLAGTSFEQFF. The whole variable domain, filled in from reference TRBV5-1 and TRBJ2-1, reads KAGVTQTPRYLIKTRGQQVTLSCSPISGHRSVSWYQQTPGQGLQFLFEYFSETQRNKGNFPGRFSGRQFSNSRSEMNVSTLELGDSALYLCASSLAGTSFEQFFGPGTRLTVL.

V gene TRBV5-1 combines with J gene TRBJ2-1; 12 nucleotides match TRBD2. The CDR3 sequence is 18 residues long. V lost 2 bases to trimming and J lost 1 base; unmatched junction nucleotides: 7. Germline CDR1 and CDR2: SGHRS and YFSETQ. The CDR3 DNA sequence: TGCGCCAGCAGCTTACGACTAGCGGGAGTGGGATCCTACAATGAGCAGTTCTTC. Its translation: CASSLRLAGVGSYNEQFF.

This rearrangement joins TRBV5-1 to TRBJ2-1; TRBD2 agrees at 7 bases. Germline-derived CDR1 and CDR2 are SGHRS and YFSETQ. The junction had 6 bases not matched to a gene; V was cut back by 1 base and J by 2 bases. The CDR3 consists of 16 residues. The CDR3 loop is CASSLRSSGPYNEQFF. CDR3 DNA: TGCGCCAGCAGCTTGCGGAGTAGCGGGCCCTACAATGAGCAGTTCTTC.

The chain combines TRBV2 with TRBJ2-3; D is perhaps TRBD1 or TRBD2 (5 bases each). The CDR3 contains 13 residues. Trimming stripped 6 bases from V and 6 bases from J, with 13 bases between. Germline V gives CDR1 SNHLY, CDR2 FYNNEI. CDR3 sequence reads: CASRGVLEDTQYF. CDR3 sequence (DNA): TGTGCCAGCAGGGGGGTACTAGAGGATACGCAGTATTTT. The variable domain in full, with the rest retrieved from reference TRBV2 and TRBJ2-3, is EPEVTQTPSHQVTQMGQEVILRCVPISNHLYFYWYRQILGQKVEFLVSFYNNEISEKSEIFDDQFSVERPDGSNFTLKIRSTKLEDSAMYFCASRGVLEDTQYFGPGTRLTVL.

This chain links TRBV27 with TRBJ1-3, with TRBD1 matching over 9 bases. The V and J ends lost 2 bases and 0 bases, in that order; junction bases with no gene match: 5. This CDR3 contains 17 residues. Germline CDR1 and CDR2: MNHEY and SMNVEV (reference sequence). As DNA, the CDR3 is TGTGCCAGCAGTTTAAAGGGACAGGGATACTCTGGAAACACCATATATTTT. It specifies CASSLKGQGYSGNTIYF.

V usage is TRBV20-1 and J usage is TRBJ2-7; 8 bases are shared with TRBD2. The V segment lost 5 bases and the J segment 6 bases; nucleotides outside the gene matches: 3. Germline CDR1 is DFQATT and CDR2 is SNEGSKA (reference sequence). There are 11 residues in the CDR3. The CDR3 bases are TGCAGTGCTGGGAGCGGGAGCGAGCAGTACTTC. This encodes CSAGSGSEQYF.

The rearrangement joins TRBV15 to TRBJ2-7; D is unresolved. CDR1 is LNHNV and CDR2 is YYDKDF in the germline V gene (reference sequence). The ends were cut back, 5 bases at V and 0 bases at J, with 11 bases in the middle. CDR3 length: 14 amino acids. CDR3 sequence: CATSEVFYSYEQYF. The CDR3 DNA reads TGTGCCACCAGCGAAGTTTTCTACTCCTACGAGCAGTACTTC.

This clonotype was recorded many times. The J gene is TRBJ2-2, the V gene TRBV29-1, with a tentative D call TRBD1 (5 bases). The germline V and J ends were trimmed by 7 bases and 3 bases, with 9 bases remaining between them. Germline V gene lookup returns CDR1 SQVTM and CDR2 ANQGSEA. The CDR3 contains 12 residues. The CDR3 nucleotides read TGCAGCGCCCTGACAGACACCGGGGAGCTGTTTTTT. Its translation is CSALTDTGELFF.

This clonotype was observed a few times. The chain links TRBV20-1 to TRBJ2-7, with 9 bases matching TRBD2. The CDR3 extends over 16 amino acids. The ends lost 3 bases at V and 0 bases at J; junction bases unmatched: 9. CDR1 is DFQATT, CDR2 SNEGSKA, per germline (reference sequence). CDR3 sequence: CSASFLAGKSSYEQYF. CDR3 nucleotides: TGCAGTGCTAGTTTCCTAGCGGGGAAGAGCTCCTACGAGCAGTACTTC.

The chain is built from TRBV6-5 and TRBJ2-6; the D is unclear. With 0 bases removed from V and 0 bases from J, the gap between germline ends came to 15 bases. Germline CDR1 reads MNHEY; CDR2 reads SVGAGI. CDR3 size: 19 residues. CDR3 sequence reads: CASSYSEYSTFSGANVLTF. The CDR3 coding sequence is TGTGCCAGCAGTTACTCGGAGTACTCCACCTTCTCTGGGGCCAACGTCCTGACTTTC.

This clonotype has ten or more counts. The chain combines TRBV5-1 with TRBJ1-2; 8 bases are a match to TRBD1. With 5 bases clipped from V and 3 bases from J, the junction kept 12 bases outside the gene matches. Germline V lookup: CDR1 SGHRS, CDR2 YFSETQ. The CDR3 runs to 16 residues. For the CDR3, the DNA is TGCGCCAGCAGGCCGGACAGGGCATCCTTGGACTATGGCTACACCTTC. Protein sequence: CASRPDRASLDYGYTF.

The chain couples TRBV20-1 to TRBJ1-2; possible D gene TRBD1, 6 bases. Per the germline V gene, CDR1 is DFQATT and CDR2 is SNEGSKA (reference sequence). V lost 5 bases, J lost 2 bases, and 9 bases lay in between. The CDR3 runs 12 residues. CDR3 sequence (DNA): TGCAGTGCTGCTGACAGGAACTATGGCTACACCTTC. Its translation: CSAADRNYGYTF.

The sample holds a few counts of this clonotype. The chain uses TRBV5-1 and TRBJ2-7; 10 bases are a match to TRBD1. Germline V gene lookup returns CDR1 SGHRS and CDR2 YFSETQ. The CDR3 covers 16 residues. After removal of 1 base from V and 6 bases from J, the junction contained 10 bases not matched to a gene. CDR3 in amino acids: CASSLRGVGTGAEQYF. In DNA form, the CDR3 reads TGCGCCAGCAGCTTGAGAGGGGTTGGGACAGGGGCCGAGCAGTACTTC.

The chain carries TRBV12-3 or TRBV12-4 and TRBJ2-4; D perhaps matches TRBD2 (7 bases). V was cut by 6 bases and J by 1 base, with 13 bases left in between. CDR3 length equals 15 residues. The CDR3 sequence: CASSREGGAKNIQYF. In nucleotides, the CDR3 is TGTGCCAGCAGCCGCGAGGGGGGGGCCAAAAACATTCAGTACTTC.

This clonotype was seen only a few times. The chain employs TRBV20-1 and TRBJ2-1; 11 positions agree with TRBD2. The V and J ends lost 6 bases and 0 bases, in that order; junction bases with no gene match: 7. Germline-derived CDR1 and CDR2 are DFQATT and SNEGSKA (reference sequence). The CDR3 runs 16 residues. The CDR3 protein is CSARGTSGLSYNEQFF. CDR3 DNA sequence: TGCAGTGCGAGGGGGACTAGCGGACTCTCCTACAATGAGCAGTTCTTC.

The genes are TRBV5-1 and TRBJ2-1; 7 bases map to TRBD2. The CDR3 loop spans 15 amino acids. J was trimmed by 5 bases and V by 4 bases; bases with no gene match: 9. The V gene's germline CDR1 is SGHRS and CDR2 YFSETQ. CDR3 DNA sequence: TGCGCCAGCAGCCCCCGGGGGAGGGAGGACAATGAGCAGTTCTTC. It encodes CASSPRGREDNEQFF. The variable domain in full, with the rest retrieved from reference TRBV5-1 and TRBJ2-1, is KAGVTQTPRYLIKTRGQQVTLSCSPISGHRSVSWYQQTPGQGLQFLFEYFSETQRNKGNFPGRFSGRQFSNSRSEMNVSTLELGDSALYLCASSPRGREDNEQFFGPGTRLTVL.

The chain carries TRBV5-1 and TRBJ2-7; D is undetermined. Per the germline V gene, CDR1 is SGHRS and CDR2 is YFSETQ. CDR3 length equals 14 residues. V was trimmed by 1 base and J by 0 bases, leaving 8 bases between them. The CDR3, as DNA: TGCGCCAGCAGCTTGTTTCCTACCTCCTACGAGCAGTACTTC. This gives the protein CASSLFPTSYEQYF.